This T cell receptor (beta chain) derives from a study of blood T cell repertoires in COVID-19 (dated by TCRdb to the early 2020s). Regarding the study in general: Samples covering the acute and convalescent phases of COVID-19 were provided by collaborators in the United States, Italy and Spain. The prospective study material was composed of cDNA or gDNA derived from T cells, B-cell-depleted T cells, or PBMCs. A de-identified subject ID, COVID-19 status, age in years and sex were almost always included in the sample metadata. Subjects who had been exposed to COVID-19, were actively infected with it, or had recovered from it provided the deeply sampled blood TCRbeta repertoires that made up the dataset. The repertoires were made available in a free public database intended to serve as a resource for research on the immune response to SARS-CoV-2. Where available, HLA class I and class II types were taken from metadata supplied by the sample provider and were not determined by assay-based typing. The samples were drawn from the first 160 participants of the ongoing ImmuneRACE study and from 1,254 subjects provided by 6 global collaborators.

Via the germline V gene, CDR1 is SQVTM and CDR2 ANQGSEA. A distance of 18 bases separates the germline ends of V and J, which lose 6 bases and 11 bases respectively. Counted from cysteine to phenylalanine, this CDR3 has 12 amino acids. Only CDR3 DNA remains: 36 bases, in frame from the first base. Each collaborating institution followed its own protocols to collect whole blood in K2EDTA tubes. For TCRbeta analysis, collaborators shipped samples in one of three forms: frozen whole blood, isolated PBMCs, or DNA extracted from either of those sample types. On the study overall, not on this receptor specifically: The quantity of clinical and demographic metadata differed by source and by participant and was supplied without curation.

TCRbeta CDR3 regions were amplified from genomic DNA using the immunoSEQ Assay, a bias-controlled multiplex PCR. In the authors' own workflow: Nucleated cell counts per sample were estimated from amplification of reference gene primers within the assay. To quantify the absolute abundance of each unique TCRbeta CDR3 rearrangement, sequence reads were collapsed and filtered. For each sample, productive Simpson clonality was calculated as the square root of Simpson's diversity index across productive rearrangements. TCRdb carries this immuneACCESS record with in-frame sequences only. Its versions omit some clonotypes, under half of them owing to an unresolved V gene in the studies checked, with the rest unexplained. Clonal size and the V and J genes are those of that table, whereas D and trimming came from the DNA. This sample gives 180,000 or so clones in total; about 86% of them show up just once. 7% to 7.5% of the sample goes to the ten largest clones.

A word on this clone: Its antigen is unknown. No much larger clone is present one base from it, and per-base qualities are unavailable.

Sequencing was carried out using peripheral blood. The rearranged chain carries TRBV29-1 and TRBJ2-3, with TRBD1 perhaps the D gene, on 5 matching bases. The sequence came from a woman over 75 in a cohort sampled during active or convalescent COVID-19. The CDR3 region has the sequence CSVATAEVMQYF. The DNA sequence is as follows: TGCAGCGTGGCGACAGCCGAAGTAATGCAGTATTTT.